This T cell receptor (beta chain) is from a study of blood T cell repertoires in COVID-19. Study in general: COVID-19 samples from acute and convalescent phases originated in the United States, Italy and Spain.

The assay was immunoSEQ multiplex PCR, and TCRdb's table has in-frame clones only and misses some. This table holds about 350,000 clones, roughly nine tenths found once. In germline, CDR1 is SGHAT, CDR2 FQNNGV. This CDR3 contains 16 residues. The trim removed 4 bases at V and 3 bases at J, leaving 7 bases unmatched. Participants spanned ages about 18 to 100 years and resided in roughly 22 US areas. Donors were grouped by their self-reported clinical history. Cohort 3 recovery required two negative PCRs, clearance, or symptom resolution. V is TRBV11-2 and J is TRBJ2-1; 9 positions agree with TRBD1. The sample consisted of PBMCs or T cells enriched from blood (not recorded which). The sequence derives from a woman aged 30 to 39 who had recovered from COVID-19. CDR3 sequence (DNA): TGTGCCAGCAGCTCTCACCGGGACAGGGACTACAATGAGCAGTTCTTC. Residues: CASSSHRDRDYNEQFF.